One and the same sample provided the 27 T cell receptor beta chains below, sequenced in a study of blood T cell repertoires in COVID-19. Clones were read by immunoSEQ multiplex PCR, and TCRdb kept only the in-frame ones, dropping some. The table lists roughly 330,000 clones, roughly 90% of them singletons, with 3.5% to 4.5% in the top ten. Sample: peripheral blood. The receptors were sampled from a woman in her fifties or sixties with active or convalescent COVID-19.

The chain combines TRBV7-2 with TRBJ2-7; 15 bases fit TRBD2. V was pared by 2 bases and J by 1 base, with 6 bases of the junction left unmatched. This CDR3 region has 18 residues. Germline V lookup: CDR1 SGHTA, CDR2 FQGNSA. The CDR3 DNA sequence: TGTGCCAGCAGCTTATCGAGGACTAGCGGGGGGGTTTCCTACGAGCAGTACTTC. Translated: CASSLSRTSGGVSYEQYF.

The rearrangement uses TRBV9 and TRBJ1-1; D ambiguous. CDR1 is SGDLS and CDR2 is YYNGEE in the germline V gene. Trimming removed 1 base at V and 7 bases at J, with 11 bases between. The CDR3 sequence is 13 residues long. In nucleotides, the CDR3 is TGTGCCAGCAGCGTATTTGTAACGGGTGAAGCTTTCTTT. Translation gives CASSVFVTGEAFF.

Points on this clone: This CDR3 is also generated by other DNA sequences in the sample. The chain links TRBV12-3 or TRBV12-4 to TRBJ1-2; 8 bases agree with TRBD1. V dropped 7 bases and J dropped 8; count of bases not matched to a gene: 6. The CDR3 spans 12 residues. Here the CDR3 reads CASTLDRGGYTF. Written as DNA, the CDR3 is TGTGCCAGCACCCTAGACAGGGGCGGCTACACCTTC.

This chain uses TRBV4-1 with TRBJ2-4, with 7 positions matching TRBD1. The CDR3 spans 16 residues. J lost 0 bases, V lost 4 bases, and 6 bases had no gene match. CDR1 is MGHRA, CDR2 YSYEKL, per germline. CDR3 sequence (DNA): TGCGCCAGCAGCCGAGGACAGGTCCTAGCCAAAAACATTCAGTACTTC. Translating it yields CASSRGQVLAKNIQYF.

This rearrangement joins TRBV4-3 to TRBJ2-1, with D perhaps TRBD2 (6 bases). Per germline, CDR1 LGHNA and CDR2 YSLEER. V lost 0 bases and J 6 bases, leaving 12 bases between the germline ends. This CDR3 is built from 15 residues. The CDR3 here is CASSQDPGASNEQFF. The CDR3 region has the DNA TGCGCCAGCAGCCAAGATCCGGGAGCCTCCAATGAGCAGTTCTTC.

The V call is TRBV30, the J call TRBJ1-2; 10 bases fit TRBD1. V lost 0 bases to trimming and J lost 1 base; unmatched junction nucleotides: 11. CDR1 is GTSNPN, CDR2 SVGIG, per germline (reference sequence). The CDR3 has 18 amino acids. Written as DNA, the CDR3 is TGTGCCTGGAGTGTATCCCGGTCGAGGGACAGGGGTAACTATGGCTACACCTTC. Its translation: CAWSVSRSRDRGNYGYTF.

This clone turned up a few times. The rearrangement joins TRBV2 to TRBJ2-1; a possible D gene is TRBD2 (5 bases). Trimming cost V 5 bases and J 6 bases, with 8 bases left between them. The CDR3 loop spans 12 amino acids. Germline V gene data show CDR1 as SNHLY and CDR2 as FYNNEI. CDR3 sequence: CASSWTGNEQFF. Here the CDR3 DNA reads TGTGCCAGCAGTTGGACTGGCAATGAGCAGTTCTTC.

This clone was found a few times. V and J are TRBV19 and TRBJ1-1; D remains unclear. Trimming took 7 bases from V and 3 from J, leaving 27 bases between them. Germline V CDR1 and CDR2: LNHDA, SQIVND (reference sequence). The CDR3 is made up of 18 amino acids. The CDR3 is CASIYSEGMGNGDTEAFF. As DNA, the CDR3 is TGTGCCAGTATCTATAGTGAGGGAATGGGAAATGGGGACACTGAAGCTTTCTTT.

The chain carries TRBV4-1 and TRBJ1-5; the match to TRBD1 covers 7 bases. The trim removed 3 bases at V and 4 bases at J, leaving 3 bases unmatched. Germline V gene lookup returns CDR1 MGHRA and CDR2 YSYEKL. This CDR3 is built from 14 residues. In DNA, the CDR3 is TGCGCCAGCAGCCACGGGACAGCAAATCAGCCCCAGCATTTT. Encoded protein: CASSHGTANQPQHF.

V gene TRBV19 combines with J gene TRBJ1-2; 7 bases are a match to TRBD1. V was pared by 7 bases and J by 0 bases, with 8 bases of the junction left unmatched. The germline V gene has CDR1 LNHDA and CDR2 SQIVND (reference sequence). The CDR3 loop spans 15 amino acids. The CDR3 here is CASNTGTAANYGYTF. The CDR3 region has the DNA TGTGCCAGTAATACCGGGACAGCCGCTAACTATGGCTACACCTTC.

The chain recombines TRBV30 with TRBJ2-5; unclear D gene. There are 12 residues in the CDR3. CDR1 GTSNPN and CDR2 SVGIG come from the germline V gene (reference sequence). V lost 0 bases to trimming and J lost 5 bases, with 7 bases between them. DNA for the CDR3: TGTGCCTGGAGTGTATTGAGCGAGACCCAGTACTTC. It specifies CAWSVLSETQYF.

This chain joins TRBV2 and TRBJ1-5; TRBD1 agrees at 8 bases. Per germline, CDR1 SNHLY and CDR2 FYNNEI. This CDR3 is built from 17 residues. The V and J ends lost 7 bases and 2 bases, in that order; junction bases with no gene match: 13. The CDR3 protein is CASTLDRAVIGNQPQHF. The CDR3 DNA follows: TGTGCCAGCACCCTGGACAGGGCGGTAATAGGCAATCAGCCCCAGCATTTT.

The rearrangement joins TRBV28 to TRBJ1-6; no clear D. The CDR3 extends over 16 amino acids. V lost 5 bases and J 6 bases, leaving 17 bases between the germline ends. Germline V gene sequence: CDR1 MDHEN, CDR2 SYDVKM. CDR3 in DNA: TGTGCCAGCAGTCCCCTCCTGGGAGGAGTTAATTCACCCCTCCACTTT. This codes for CASSPLLGGVNSPLHF.

The chain uses TRBV12-1 and TRBJ2-7; the table gives TRBD1 as D, unverified against the DNA. TRBV12-1 constitutes a pseudogene. CDR3 length equals 14 residues. CDR3 amino acids: CASSFSRGAYEQYF. The CDR3 nucleotides are TGTGCCAGCAGCTTCAGCAGGGGCGCCTACGAGCAGTACTTC.

V and J are TRBV12-5 and TRBJ1-2, with D perhaps matching TRBD1 (5 bases). Trimming stripped 6 bases from V and 4 bases from J, with 12 bases between. Per the germline V gene, CDR1 is LGHNT and CDR2 is FRNRAP. This CDR3 is built from 13 residues. This chain's CDR3 is CASGGGTFYGYTF. In DNA form, the CDR3 reads TGTGCTAGTGGGGGAGGGACTTTCTATGGCTACACCTTC.

V and J are TRBV25-1 and TRBJ1-2, with 7 bases lining up with TRBD1. After removal of 4 bases from V and 0 bases from J, the junction contained 5 bases not matched to a gene. CDR3 length: 15 residues. Germline loops: CDR1 MGHDK, CDR2 SYGVNS. The CDR3 DNA is TGTGCCAGCAGTGGGGGACAGCTTACTAACTATGGCTACACCTTC. Translating it yields CASSGGQLTNYGYTF.

This chain links TRBV5-6 with TRBJ2-5; 7 positions agree with TRBD1. V shed 0 bases and J 5 bases; nucleotides not matched to a gene: 10. Germline values: CDR1 SGHDT, CDR2 YYEEEE. The CDR3 covers 16 residues. The CDR3 loop reads CASSLVARQGRETQYF. Written as DNA, the CDR3 is TGTGCCAGCAGCTTGGTAGCCCGACAGGGACGGGAGACCCAGTACTTC. Full variable domain (remainder filled in from reference TRBV5-6 and TRBJ2-5): DAGVTQSPTHLIKTRGQQVTLRCSPKSGHDTVSWYQQALGQGPQFIFQYYEEEERQRGNFPDRFSGHQFPNYSSELNVNALLLGDSALYLCASSLVARQGRETQYFGPGTRLLVL.

The V and J genes are TRBV10-3 and TRBJ2-5; weak D call: TRBD2 (5 bases). The V end lost 0 bases, the J end lost 5 bases, and 7 bases lay between the germline ends. CDR1 ENHRY and CDR2 SYGVKD come from the germline V gene. The CDR3 spans 13 residues. CDR3 sequence reads: CAISESGVETQYF. The CDR3 DNA sequence: TGTGCCATCAGTGAGTCCGGGGTCGAGACCCAGTACTTC.

The CDR3 spells CASSATGTGVHEQYF. CDR3 DNA sequence: TGTGCCAGCAGCGCAACCGGGACAGGGGTCCACGAGCAGTACTTC. V is TRBV6-5 and J is TRBJ2-7, with 10 bases aligning to TRBD1. The V gene's germline CDR1 is MNHEY and CDR2 SVGAGI. This CDR3 region has 15 residues. The junction had 10 bases not matched to a gene; V was cut back by 6 bases and J by 5 bases.

This chain uses TRBV4-2 with TRBJ1-4, with D perhaps matching TRBD1 (6 bases). V lost 0 bases to trimming and J lost 2 bases, with 13 bases between them. In germline, CDR1 is LGHNA, CDR2 YNFKEQ. The CDR3 sequence is 17 residues long. The CDR3 DNA is TGTGCCAGCAGCCAAGATAACTTGGGGGCCACTAATGAAAAACTGTTTTTT. It codes for CASSQDNLGATNEKLFF.

The chain recombines TRBV4-3 with TRBJ2-2; TRBD2 aligns across 16 bases. V trimming: 2 bases; J trimming: 5 bases; junction bases outside the gene matches: 8. This CDR3 spans 19 amino acids. Germline CDR1 LGHNA, CDR2 YSLEER. In DNA, the CDR3 is TGCGCCAGCAGCCAACCCCCAGGGACTAGCGGGGGGGTAACCGGGGAGCTGTTTTTT. Its translation: CASSQPPGTSGGVTGELFF.

The chain links TRBV10-3 to TRBJ2-7, with D perhaps matching TRBD2 (6 bases). The CDR3 has 13 amino acids. CDR1 ENHRY and CDR2 SYGVKD come from the germline V gene. Trimming left V 11 bases short and J 0 bases short, with 14 bases between. The CDR3 coding sequence is TGTGCCTCCCTTAACGGGGGCTCCTACGAGCAGTACTTC. It yields the protein CASLNGGSYEQYF.

The rearrangement links TRBV5-1 to TRBJ2-2; TRBD1 aligns across 10 bases. V lost 2 bases to trimming and J lost 5 bases; unmatched junction nucleotides: 3. CDR3 length equals 15 residues. Germline lookup yields CDR1 SGHRS and CDR2 YFSETQ. The CDR3 nucleotides read TGCGCCAGCAGCTTCGGGACAGGGGTGACCGGGGAGCTGTTTTTT. It yields the protein CASSFGTGVTGELFF.

V and J are TRBV28 and TRBJ1-2; tentatively, D is TRBD1 (6 bases). V lost 1 base and J lost 2, with 11 bases in between. The CDR3 is 15 residues long. In germline, CDR1 is MDHEN, CDR2 SYDVKM. DNA for the CDR3: TGTGCCAGCAGTTTATCGGGACATGTGAACTATGGCTACACCTTC. Translation gives CASSLSGHVNYGYTF.

CDR3 in amino acids: CASSPSGLGYTF. In nucleotides, the CDR3 is TGTGCCAGCAGTCCCTCGGGACTTGGCTACACCTTC. The chain is built from TRBV28 and TRBJ1-2; D may be TRBD1 (5 bases). CDR1 and CDR2 from the germline V gene are MDHEN and SYDVKM. Trimming cost V 5 bases and J 7 bases, with 11 bases left between them. The CDR3 runs 12 residues.

This clone was recorded only once. The CDR3 loop reads CASSPRLDSSYEQYF. The CDR3 DNA sequence: TGTGCCAGCTCACCACGCCTGGACTCATCCTACGAGCAGTACTTC. The rearrangement uses TRBV18 and TRBJ2-7, with D perhaps TRBD2 (5 bases). The CDR3 is 15 residues long. V gave up 1 base and J gave up 1 base, with 11 bases separating them. The germline V gene has CDR1 KGHSH and CDR2 LQKENI.

The chain employs TRBV4-3 and TRBJ2-3, with 9 positions matching TRBD2. The CDR3 sequence is 17 residues long. Germline assignment: CDR1 LGHNA and CDR2 YSLEER. Trimming at V came to 0 bases and at J to 5 bases, leaving 9 bases not matched to a gene. The CDR3 region is CASSQDGAGGYEDTQYF. CDR3 bases: TGCGCCAGCAGCCAAGATGGAGCGGGAGGATACGAAGATACGCAGTATTTT.